This TCR beta chain was sequenced during a study of T-cell reconstitution after alpha-beta-depleted transplantation in children. To note about this clonotype: What it recognizes is unknown.

Study-level results: T-cell counts and diversity at one year following transplant were attributed mainly to newly produced T cells.

A TCRbeta library incorporating unique molecular identifiers was prepared. TCRdb called the PCR reads again in MiXCR, with one record for every CDR3 protein. The sample holds 300,000 to 350,000 distinct CDR3 sequences, approximately 23% seen once. V was pared by 2 bases and J by 4 bases, with 9 bases between. CDR1 is MNHEY, CDR2 SVGAGI, per germline. CDR3 length: 14 amino acids. Specimen: PBMCs, mostly from graft donor cells, collected 180 days after TCRalphabeta/CD19-depleted stem cell transplant. The clonotype comes from a male patient aged 10 to 17 who had a stem cell transplant for acute lymphoblastic leukemia, so the T cells may come from the graft donor. The genes are TRBV6-5 and TRBJ2-1; the D is unclear. CDR3 loop: CASSYRAGYNEQFF. CDR3 in DNA: TGTGCCAGCAGTTACCGGGCAGGTTACAATGAGCAGTTCTTC.